This T cell receptor (beta chain) stems from a study of blood T cell repertoires in COVID-19. Background on the study: Donors in the United States, Italy and Spain gave samples during acute or convalescent COVID-19.

CDR1 is LNHDA, CDR2 SQIVND, per germline (reference sequence). The CDR3 has 16 residues. J gave up 6 bases and V 9 bases, and 12 bases lay outside the gene matches. TCRdb's table, derived via immunoSEQ multiplex PCR, lists solely in-frame clones and lacks some. The sample contains under 250,000 clones, roughly 80% of which appear only once. The chain has TRBV19 and TRBJ1-5; 12 bases are a match to TRBD1. Sequences were obtained from peripheral blood. The source of this sequence is a woman younger than 35 with acute or convalescent COVID-19. The CDR3, as DNA: TGTGCCAGCCGGGGCCCCGGGACAGGGGGCTTTCAGCCCCAGCATTTT. Its protein product is CASRGPGTGGFQPQHF.